This T cell receptor beta chain was sequenced during a study of blood T cell repertoires in COVID-19. Generated by immunoSEQ multiplex PCR, the TCRdb table keeps only in-frame clones and is missing some. The repertoire has 150,000 to 200,000 clones, around nine tenths of them found once; the top ten carry around 3.5%. The clonotype was recovered from a man between 18 and 29 years old with active or convalescent COVID-19. Sequencing was done on a sample of peripheral blood.

CDR3 sequence: CASSGSGRKVSYEQYF. The DNA of the CDR3 is TGTGCCAGCAGCGGTAGCGGGAGGAAGGTCTCCTACGAGCAGTACTTC. V gene TRBV7-9 combines with J gene TRBJ2-7; 10 bases align to TRBD2. This CDR3 is built from 16 residues. V lost 5 bases, J lost 0 bases, and 7 bases stayed unmatched. From germline, CDR1 is SEHNR and CDR2 FQNEAQ (reference sequence).